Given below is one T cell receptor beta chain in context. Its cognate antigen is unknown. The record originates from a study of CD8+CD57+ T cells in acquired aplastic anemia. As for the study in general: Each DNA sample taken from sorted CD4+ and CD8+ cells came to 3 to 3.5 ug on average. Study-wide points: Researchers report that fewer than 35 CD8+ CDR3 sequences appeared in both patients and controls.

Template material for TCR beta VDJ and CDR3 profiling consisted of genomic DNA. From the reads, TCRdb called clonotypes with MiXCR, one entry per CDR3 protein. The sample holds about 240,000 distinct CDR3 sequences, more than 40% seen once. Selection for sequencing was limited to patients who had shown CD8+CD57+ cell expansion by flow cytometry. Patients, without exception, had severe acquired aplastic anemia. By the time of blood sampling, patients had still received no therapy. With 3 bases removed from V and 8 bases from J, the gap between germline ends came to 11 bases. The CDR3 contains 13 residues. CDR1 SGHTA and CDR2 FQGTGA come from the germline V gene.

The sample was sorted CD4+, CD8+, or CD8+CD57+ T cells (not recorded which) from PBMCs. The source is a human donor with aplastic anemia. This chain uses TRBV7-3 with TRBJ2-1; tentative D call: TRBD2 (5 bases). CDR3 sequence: CASSFSGRDEQFF. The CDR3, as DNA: TGTGCCAGCAGCTTCAGCGGAAGGGATGAGCAGTTCTTC.